A selection of T cell receptor beta chains follows, all from one sample in a study of vaccination and CD4 T cells after COVID-19. No antigen has been identified for these receptors. MiXCR, run by TCRdb on the PCR reads, gives a single entry per CDR3 protein. The table records about 20,000 distinct CDR3 sequences, about 41% of them present only once. Sequenced: CD4+ T cells from blood, cultured in vitro. The receptor source for this set is a human donor who had recovered from COVID-19. Each CDR3 is given with its conserved first and last residue. The order of the fields is CDR3 protein, CDR3 DNA, J gene, clone size, D gene, V gene. The D gene is left open where the match is weak. The listing skips clone size in some rows; elsewhere it reads once, few, many or a size class.

CDR3 protein: CASNNFGSGTEAFF
CDR3 DNA: TGTGCCAGCAACAACTTCGGGTCTGGCACTGAAGCTTTCTTT
J gene: TRBJ1-1
clone size: few
D gene: .
V gene: TRBV7-9

CDR3 protein: CASSWTGAGTEAFF
CDR3 DNA: TGCGCCAGCAGCTGGACAGGGGCAGGCACTGAAGCTTTCTTT
J gene: TRBJ1-1
clone size: .
D gene: TRBD1
V gene: TRBV5-1

CDR3 protein: CASSGGRVISNQPQHF
CDR3 DNA: TGTGCCAGTAGTGGTGGGCGCGTTATTAGCAATCAGCCCCAGCATTTT
J gene: TRBJ1-5
clone size: few
D gene: .
V gene: TRBV19

CDR3 protein: CSARDVRDSNQPQHF
CDR3 DNA: TGCAGTGCTAGAGATGTTAGGGATAGCAATCAGCCCCAGCATTTT
J gene: TRBJ1-5
clone size: few
D gene: .
V gene: TRBV20-1

CDR3 protein: CASSLSNRDQPQHF
CDR3 DNA: TGTGCCAGCAGCTTAAGCAACAGGGATCAGCCCCAGCATTTT
J gene: TRBJ1-5
clone size: few
D gene: .
V gene: TRBV7-8

CDR3 protein: CASSLGDYLYNEQFF
CDR3 DNA: TGTGCCAGCAGTTTAGGGGACTACCTATACAATGAGCAGTTCTTC
J gene: TRBJ2-1
clone size: .
D gene: TRBD2
V gene: TRBV7-2

CDR3 protein: CASSLARVKEQYF
CDR3 DNA: TGTGCCAGCAGTTTGGCCAGGGTAAAAGAGCAGTACTTC
J gene: TRBJ2-7
clone size: .
D gene: .
V gene: TRBV28

CDR3 protein: CASSEPGQGPYEQYF
CDR3 DNA: TGTGCCAGCAGTGAACCGGGACAGGGTCCCTACGAGCAGTACTTC
J gene: TRBJ2-7
clone size: .
D gene: TRBD1
V gene: TRBV25-1

CDR3 protein: CASNAARTFYGYTF
CDR3 DNA: TGTGCCAGCAACGCAGCCAGGACCTTCTATGGCTACACCTTC
J gene: TRBJ1-2
clone size: .
D gene: .
V gene: TRBV2

CDR3 protein: CASSYGLAGGHTDTQYF
CDR3 DNA: TGTGCCAGCAGTTACGGGCTAGCGGGAGGCCACACAGATACGCAGTATTTT
J gene: TRBJ2-3
clone size: .
D gene: TRBD2
V gene: TRBV6-5

CDR3 protein: CASSIDSGLSPLHF
CDR3 DNA: TGTGCCAGTAGTATAGATTCCGGGTTATCACCCCTCCACTTT
J gene: TRBJ1-6
clone size: .
D gene: .
V gene: TRBV19

CDR3 protein: CASSYSGLTGLTTDTQYF
CDR3 DNA: TGTGCCAGCAGTTACTCAGGCCTAACAGGGTTGACCACAGATACGCAGTATTTT
J gene: TRBJ2-3
clone size: few
D gene: .
V gene: TRBV6-5

CDR3 protein: CASSAFQETQYF
CDR3 DNA: TGTGCCAGCAGCGCTTTCCAAGAGACCCAGTACTTC
J gene: TRBJ2-5
clone size: .
D gene: .
V gene: TRBV7-6

CDR3 protein: CASRSPGGGNEQYF
CDR3 DNA: TGTGCCAGCCGATCCCCAGGGGGTGGAAACGAGCAGTACTTC
J gene: TRBJ2-7
clone size: .
D gene: TRBD1
V gene: TRBV6-2/TRBV6-3

CDR3 protein: CSARWGLASSTDTQYF
CDR3 DNA: TGCAGTGCTAGATGGGGACTAGCGAGTAGCACAGATACGCAGTATTTT
J gene: TRBJ2-3
clone size: .
D gene: TRBD2
V gene: TRBV20-1

CDR3 protein: CSVVVDSYEQYF
CDR3 DNA: TGCAGCGTTGTGGTGGATTCCTACGAGCAGTACTTC
J gene: TRBJ2-7
clone size: .
D gene: .
V gene: TRBV29-1

CDR3 protein: CASRRRAGELFF
CDR3 DNA: TGTGCCAGCCGTCGAAGGGCCGGGGAGCTGTTTTTT
J gene: TRBJ2-2
clone size: .
D gene: .
V gene: TRBV28

CDR3 protein: CASSRQDTGELFF
CDR3 DNA: TGTGCCAGCAGCCGTCAGGACACCGGGGAGCTGTTTTTT
J gene: TRBJ2-2
clone size: few
D gene: .
V gene: TRBV27

CDR3 protein: CASSISGGYNEQFF
CDR3 DNA: TGTGCCAGCAGTATTAGCGGGGGATACAATGAGCAGTTCTTC
J gene: TRBJ2-1
clone size: .
D gene: TRBD2
V gene: TRBV25-1

CDR3 protein: CATSRDRRVNDEKLFF
CDR3 DNA: TGTGCCACCAGCAGAGATCGCAGGGTCAATGATGAAAAACTGTTTTTT
J gene: TRBJ1-4
clone size: .
D gene: .
V gene: TRBV15

CDR3 protein: CASSHRTGRVLTNYGYTF
CDR3 DNA: TGTGCCAGCAGCCATAGGACAGGGAGGGTCCTTACTAACTATGGCTACACCTTC
J gene: TRBJ1-2
clone size: .
D gene: TRBD1
V gene: TRBV5-8

CDR3 protein: CASSGASNANTGELFF
CDR3 DNA: TGTGCCAGCAGTGGGGCAAGTAATGCGAACACCGGGGAGCTGTTTTTT
J gene: TRBJ2-2
clone size: .
D gene: .
V gene: TRBV28

CDR3 protein: CASSTQQARGEYIQYF
CDR3 DNA: TGTGCCAGCAGTACGCAACAGGCCAGGGGTGAATACATTCAGTACTTC
J gene: TRBJ2-4
clone size: .
D gene: .
V gene: TRBV28

CDR3 protein: CASSQVSRMNTEAFF
CDR3 DNA: TGTGCCAGCAGCCAGGTTTCCAGGATGAACACTGAAGCTTTCTTT
J gene: TRBJ1-1
clone size: .
D gene: .
V gene: TRBV5-6

CDR3 protein: CASSTQPVQETQYF
CDR3 DNA: TGTGCCAGCAGCACCCAGCCTGTCCAAGAGACCCAGTACTTC
J gene: TRBJ2-5
clone size: .
D gene: .
V gene: TRBV28

CDR3 protein: CASPGQGAYGYTF
CDR3 DNA: TGTGCCAGCCCCGGACAGGGAGCCTATGGCTACACCTTC
J gene: TRBJ1-2
clone size: few
D gene: TRBD1
V gene: TRBV6-1

CDR3 protein: CATSRSRESSGNTIYF
CDR3 DNA: TGTGCCACCAGCAGAAGTAGAGAAAGCTCTGGAAACACCATATATTTT
J gene: TRBJ1-3
clone size: .
D gene: .
V gene: TRBV15

CDR3 protein: CASSQASHPELFF
CDR3 DNA: TGCGCCAGCAGCCAAGCGTCTCACCCGGAGCTGTTTTTT
J gene: TRBJ2-2
clone size: .
D gene: .
V gene: TRBV4-1

CDR3 protein: CSARPLIGADTQYF
CDR3 DNA: TGCAGTGCTAGACCCCTAATAGGGGCAGATACGCAGTATTTT
J gene: TRBJ2-3
clone size: few
D gene: .
V gene: TRBV20-1

CDR3 protein: CASSLVNQPQHF
CDR3 DNA: TGTGCCAGCAGCTTGGTCAATCAGCCCCAGCATTTT
J gene: TRBJ1-5
clone size: .
D gene: .
V gene: TRBV7-2

CDR3 protein: CSAPNPTSGTDTQYF
CDR3 DNA: TGCAGTGCTCCGAACCCGACCTCAGGCACAGATACGCAGTATTTT
J gene: TRBJ2-3
clone size: once
D gene: .
V gene: TRBV20-1

CDR3 protein: CSASHGRGTDTQYF
CDR3 DNA: TGCAGTGCTAGTCACGGGAGGGGCACAGATACGCAGTATTTT
J gene: TRBJ2-3
clone size: .
D gene: TRBD2
V gene: TRBV20-1

CDR3 protein: CASASGQGEAFF
CDR3 DNA: TGCGCCAGCGCTTCCGGACAGGGGGAAGCTTTCTTT
J gene: TRBJ1-1
clone size: few
D gene: TRBD1
V gene: TRBV10-2

CDR3 protein: CASSAGGRGLTDTQYF
CDR3 DNA: TGTGCCAGCAGCGCCGGCGGACGGGGACTGACAGATACGCAGTATTTT
J gene: TRBJ2-3
clone size: .
D gene: .
V gene: TRBV11-2

CDR3 protein: CAGGGTYEQYF
CDR3 DNA: TGTGCTGGAGGGGGGACCTACGAGCAGTACTTC
J gene: TRBJ2-7
clone size: .
D gene: .
V gene: TRBV7-9

CDR3 protein: CASSQGPDMNTEAFF
CDR3 DNA: TGTGCCAGCAGTCAGGGACCCGACATGAACACTGAAGCTTTCTTT
J gene: TRBJ1-1
clone size: .
D gene: .
V gene: TRBV28

CDR3 protein: CASRLDGASYNEQFF
CDR3 DNA: TGTGCCAGTAGGTTGGACGGAGCCTCCTACAATGAGCAGTTCTTC
J gene: TRBJ2-1
clone size: .
D gene: .
V gene: TRBV19

CDR3 protein: CSVGLVLQETQYF
CDR3 DNA: TGCAGCGTTGGCTTGGTTCTCCAAGAGACCCAGTACTTC
J gene: TRBJ2-5
clone size: .
D gene: .
V gene: TRBV29-1

CDR3 protein: CSANGRGYNEQFF
CDR3 DNA: TGCAGTGCTAACGGGCGGGGCTACAATGAGCAGTTCTTC
J gene: TRBJ2-1
clone size: few
D gene: .
V gene: TRBV20-1

CDR3 protein: CASRDTSGSQETQYF
CDR3 DNA: TGTGCCAGCAGAGATACTAGCGGGAGCCAAGAGACCCAGTACTTC
J gene: TRBJ2-5
clone size: .
D gene: TRBD2
V gene: TRBV5-4

CDR3 protein: CASSDQGSGYEQYF
CDR3 DNA: TGTGCCAGCAGTGATCAGGGTTCGGGCTACGAGCAGTACTTC
J gene: TRBJ2-7
clone size: few
D gene: .
V gene: TRBV2

CDR3 protein: CSVAQGIQETQYF
CDR3 DNA: TGCAGCGTCGCACAGGGGATCCAAGAGACCCAGTACTTC
J gene: TRBJ2-5
clone size: .
D gene: TRBD1
V gene: TRBV29-1

CDR3 protein: CASSLRAPNTEAFF
CDR3 DNA: TGTGCCAGCAGCTTACGGGCTCCGAACACTGAAGCTTTCTTT
J gene: TRBJ1-1
clone size: few
D gene: .
V gene: TRBV7-8

CDR3 protein: CASSSVITGVAFF
CDR3 DNA: TGTGCCAGCAGCTCTGTGATAACAGGGGTGGCTTTCTTT
J gene: TRBJ1-1
clone size: .
D gene: TRBD1
V gene: TRBV7-2

CDR3 protein: CSASGEVGEKLFF
CDR3 DNA: TGCAGTGCTTCAGGGGAGGTTGGCGAAAAACTGTTTTTT
J gene: TRBJ1-4
clone size: .
D gene: .
V gene: TRBV20-1

CDR3 protein: CASSLLAGGPMGTDTQYF
CDR3 DNA: TGTGCCAGCAGTTTACTAGCGGGGGGGCCAATGGGCACAGATACGCAGTATTTT
J gene: TRBJ2-3
clone size: .
D gene: TRBD2
V gene: TRBV6-7

CDR3 protein: CASSHLEGVFTGELFF
CDR3 DNA: TGTGCCAGCAGCCACCTAGAAGGGGTTTTCACCGGGGAGCTGTTTTTT
J gene: TRBJ2-2
clone size: .
D gene: .
V gene: TRBV12-3/TRBV12-4

CDR3 protein: CASSLQEGSPLHF
CDR3 DNA: TGTGCCAGCAGCTTACAGGAGGGTTCACCCCTCCACTTT
J gene: TRBJ1-6
clone size: .
D gene: .
V gene: TRBV7-8

CDR3 protein: CATSRVGGVRTGELFF
CDR3 DNA: TGTGCCACCAGCAGAGTTGGGGGCGTAAGGACCGGGGAGCTGTTTTTT
J gene: TRBJ2-2
clone size: medium-sized
D gene: .
V gene: TRBV15

CDR3 protein: CASSLGDRGTDTQYF
CDR3 DNA: TGTGCCAGCAGTTTAGGGGACAGGGGTACAGATACGCAGTATTTT
J gene: TRBJ2-3
clone size: few
D gene: TRBD1
V gene: TRBV27

CDR3 protein: CASSIRWGFEYQPQHF
CDR3 DNA: TGTGCCAGTTCTATCAGGTGGGGGTTTGAGTATCAGCCCCAGCATTTT
J gene: TRBJ1-5
clone size: .
D gene: .
V gene: TRBV19

CDR3 protein: CASSLAHVAGGSGTDTQYF
CDR3 DNA: TGTGCCAGCAGCTTAGCCCATGTAGCGGGAGGGTCTGGCACAGATACGCAGTATTTT
J gene: TRBJ2-3
clone size: once
D gene: TRBD2
V gene: TRBV7-8

CDR3 protein: CASSPLGDSGAGELFF
CDR3 DNA: TGTGCCAGCAGCCCGCTGGGGGATTCGGGGGCCGGGGAGCTGTTTTTT
J gene: TRBJ2-2
clone size: .
D gene: .
V gene: TRBV11-2

CDR3 protein: CASSYQRSGLAGGEQYF
CDR3 DNA: TGTGCCAGCAGTTACCAACGCTCGGGACTAGCGGGAGGCGAGCAGTACTTC
J gene: TRBJ2-7
clone size: few
D gene: TRBD2
V gene: TRBV6-2/TRBV6-3

CDR3 protein: CASSHSGGGNIQYF
CDR3 DNA: TGTGCCAGCAGCCACAGCGGCGGGGGAAACATTCAGTACTTC
J gene: TRBJ2-4
clone size: .
D gene: TRBD2
V gene: TRBV14

CDR3 protein: CASRTPGQVTEAFF
CDR3 DNA: TGTGCCAGCAGGACTCCGGGACAGGTCACTGAAGCTTTCTTT
J gene: TRBJ1-1
clone size: .
D gene: TRBD1
V gene: TRBV6-1

CDR3 protein: CASMGQNNQPQHF
CDR3 DNA: TGTGCCAGCATGGGACAGAACAATCAGCCCCAGCATTTT
J gene: TRBJ1-5
clone size: .
D gene: TRBD1
V gene: TRBV6-1

CDR3 protein: CASATGTDTGELFF
CDR3 DNA: TGTGCCAGCGCAACCGGGACGGACACCGGGGAGCTGTTTTTT
J gene: TRBJ2-2
clone size: .
D gene: .
V gene: TRBV7-9